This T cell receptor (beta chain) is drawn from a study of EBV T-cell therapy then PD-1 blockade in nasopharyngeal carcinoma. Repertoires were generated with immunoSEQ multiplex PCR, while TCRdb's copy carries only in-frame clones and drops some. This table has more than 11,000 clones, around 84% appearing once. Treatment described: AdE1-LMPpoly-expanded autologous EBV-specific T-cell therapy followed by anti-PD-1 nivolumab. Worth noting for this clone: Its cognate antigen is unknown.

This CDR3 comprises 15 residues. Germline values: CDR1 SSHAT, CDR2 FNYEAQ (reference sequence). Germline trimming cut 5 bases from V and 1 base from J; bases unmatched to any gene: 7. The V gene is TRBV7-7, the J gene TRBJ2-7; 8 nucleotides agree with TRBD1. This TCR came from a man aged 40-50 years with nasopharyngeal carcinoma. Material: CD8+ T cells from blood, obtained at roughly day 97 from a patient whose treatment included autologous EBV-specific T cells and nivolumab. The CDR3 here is CASSPPGQESYEQYF. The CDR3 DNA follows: TGTGCCAGCAGCCCACCGGGACAGGAGTCCTACGAGCAGTACTTC.